The 29 T cell receptor beta chains below were found in one sample sequenced in a study of T cells after yellow fever vaccination. TCRdb re-called the 5' RACE reads through MiXCR, storing one row per CDR3 protein. The sample yields over 200,000 distinct CDR3 sequences, approximately 6.7% seen once. The specimen comprised CD4+ T cells sorted from PBMCs, sampled on the day of the yellow fever booster vaccination. These receptor sequences come from a man under 40 who received the YFV17D yellow fever vaccine.

For the CDR3, the DNA is TGTGCCAGCAGCTGGGTAATGACAGGCGCTAGCACAGATACGCAGTATTTT. Translated, it gives CASSWVMTGASTDTQYF. This chain links TRBV5-5 with TRBJ2-3; D is possibly TRBD1 (6 bases). This CDR3 is built from 17 residues. The V and J ends lost 3 bases and 0 bases respectively, with 17 bases between them. Germline V gene lookup returns CDR1 SGHKS and CDR2 YYEKEE (reference sequence).

The DNA of the CDR3 is TGCAGTGCTAGAGAGGGACTAGCGGGAGACCCCTACAATGAGCAGTTCTTC. Amino acid sequence: CSAREGLAGDPYNEQFF. J is TRBJ2-1 and V is TRBV20-1, with TRBD2 matching over 14 bases. The CDR3 runs to 17 residues. Per the germline V gene, CDR1 is DFQATT and CDR2 is SNEGSKA (reference sequence). Trimming cost V 0 bases and J 2 bases; bases outside gene matches: 3.

This clonotype appeared a few times. The genes are TRBV4-3 and TRBJ2-1; D perhaps matches TRBD2 (5 bases). Germline V CDR1 and CDR2: LGHNA, YSLEER. Trimming took 1 base from V and 11 from J, leaving 9 bases between them. The CDR3 length is 12 residues. The CDR3 DNA is TGCGCCAGCAGCCAAGTCGGAGGAAAGCAGTTCTTC. This encodes CASSQVGGKQFF.

At least ten counts were recorded for this clonotype. The genes are TRBV7-2 and TRBJ2-4; D ambiguous. Germline V gene lookup returns CDR1 SGHTA and CDR2 FQGNSA. CDR3 length: 15 residues. The V and J ends lost 1 base and 3 bases respectively, with 10 bases between them. CDR3: CASSLGSYNKNIQYF. In DNA form, the CDR3 reads TGTGCCAGCAGCTTAGGCAGCTATAACAAAAACATTCAGTACTTC.

V gene TRBV12-3 or TRBV12-4 combines with J gene TRBJ2-7; TRBD2 is a possible D gene (7 bases). Trimming pared 11 bases from V and 6 bases from J, leaving 26 bases between. This CDR3 is built from 15 residues. The CDR3 reads CASSQGGVSRGEQYF. DNA for the CDR3: TGTGCCTCCTCCCAAGGGGGGGTCTCGAGAGGCGAGCAGTACTTC.

This clonotype was recorded a few times. The chain recombines TRBV19 with TRBJ2-7; the match to TRBD2 covers 9 bases. With 0 bases clipped from V and 0 bases from J, the junction kept 3 bases outside the gene matches. In germline, CDR1 is LNHDA, CDR2 SQIVND (reference sequence). This CDR3 comprises 16 residues. The CDR3 DNA reads as TGTGCCAGTAGTATAGAAGCGGGAGGCTTCTCCTACGAGCAGTACTTC. Encoded protein: CASSIEAGGFSYEQYF.

The V and J genes are TRBV18 and TRBJ2-3, with 11 bases matching TRBD2. Germline CDR1 reads KGHSH; CDR2 reads LQKENI. J was trimmed by 0 bases and V by 8 bases; bases with no gene match: 31. This CDR3 contains 24 residues. DNA of the CDR3: TGTGCCAGCCACCGGAGTTCTGGACAGGGTGATCCGACTAGCGGGACGACTAGCACAGATACGCAGTATTTT. It encodes CASHRSSGQGDPTSGTTSTDTQYF. The whole variable domain, remainder taken from reference TRBV18 and TRBJ2-3, is NAGVMQNPRHLVRRRGQEARLRCSPMKGHSHVYWYRQLPEEGLKFMVYLQKENIIDESGMPKERFSAEFPKEGPSILRIQQVVRGDSAAYFCASHRSSGQGDPTSGTTSTDTQYFGPGTRLTVL.

A remark on this clonotype: Being one base from a much bigger clone, this may be a read error. This chain links TRBV20-1 with TRBJ1-5; D is unresolved. The CDR3 extends over 13 amino acids. Trimming stripped 5 bases from V and 0 bases from J, with 8 bases between. CDR1 and CDR2 (germline): DFQATT, SNEGSKA (reference sequence). CDR3 nucleotides: TGCAGTGCTGCCGTTACTAGCAATCAGCCCCAGCATTTT. Its protein product is CSAAVTSNQPQHF.

The chain employs TRBV15 and TRBJ2-1; tentatively, D is TRBD1 or TRBD2 (5 bases each). V was cut by 3 bases and J by 8 bases, with 14 bases left in between. There are 14 residues in the CDR3. The germline V gene encodes CDR1 LNHNV and CDR2 YYDKDF (reference sequence). DNA for the CDR3: TGTGCCACCAGCAGTCAAAGCGAGGGACATGAGCAGTTCTTC. Its translation is CATSSQSEGHEQFF.

V and J are TRBV29-1 and TRBJ2-1, with 8 bases identical to TRBD1. V dropped 7 bases and J dropped 3; count of bases not matched to a gene: 5. Germline CDR1 SQVTM, CDR2 ANQGSEA. CDR3 length: 13 residues. The CDR3 loop reads CSAGGQDYNEQFF. The CDR3 DNA is TGCAGCGCTGGGGGACAGGACTACAATGAGCAGTTCTTC.

This clonotype appeared many times. V gene TRBV20-1 combines with J gene TRBJ2-3; D is unclear. The germline V gene encodes CDR1 DFQATT and CDR2 SNEGSKA (reference sequence). This CDR3 region has 12 residues. The V end lost 6 bases, the J end lost 1 base, and 8 bases lay between the germline ends. CDR3 protein: CSAESGTDTQYF. Written as DNA, the CDR3 is TGCAGTGCCGAAAGCGGCACAGATACGCAGTATTTT.

This clonotype was picked up many times. This chain uses TRBV20-1 with TRBJ2-3; 8 bases match TRBD1. J gave up 1 base and V 7 bases, and 7 bases lay outside the gene matches. This CDR3 has 14 amino acids. Germline lookup yields CDR1 DFQATT and CDR2 SNEGSKA (reference sequence). The chain's CDR3 is CSVDIRGRTDTQYF. For the CDR3, the DNA is TGCAGTGTCGATATCAGGGGGCGCACAGATACGCAGTATTTT.

This clonotype was counted many times. DNA of the CDR3: TGCGCCAGCAGCTTTGCAGCGGGAGGTTCGACCTACGAGCAGTACTTC. The encoded protein is CASSFAAGGSTYEQYF. The J gene is TRBJ2-7, the V gene TRBV5-1; 9 bases match TRBD2. From germline, CDR1 is SGHRS and CDR2 YFSETQ. The CDR3 sequence is 16 residues long. J gave up 2 bases and V 2 bases, and 8 bases lay outside the gene matches.

The table lists this clonotype with a few counts. The rearrangement links TRBV18 to TRBJ2-3; 9 nucleotides agree with TRBD2. The J segment lost 4 bases and the V segment lost 6 bases, leaving 5 bases of the junction unmatched. Germline CDR1 is KGHSH and CDR2 is LQKENI. The CDR3 is made up of 14 amino acids. The CDR3 sequence: CASSASGNADTQYF. CDR3 DNA sequence: TGTGCCAGCTCTGCTAGCGGGAACGCAGATACGCAGTATTTT.

This clonotype has ten or more counts. V and J are TRBV6-5 and TRBJ2-1; D remains ambiguous. Per the germline V gene, CDR1 is MNHEY and CDR2 is SVGAGI. The CDR3 has 11 amino acids. The V and J ends lost 2 bases and 13 bases respectively, with 9 bases between them. The CDR3: CASSYETVQFF. CDR3 nucleotides: TGTGCCAGCAGTTACGAAACAGTTCAGTTCTTC.

This clonotype was counted only a few times. The V call is TRBV7-2, the J call TRBJ2-1; 13 nucleotides align to TRBD2. Germline CDR1 and CDR2: SGHTA and FQGNSA. The CDR3 is 15 residues long. V was pared by 7 bases and J by 5 bases, with 5 bases of the junction left unmatched. The CDR3 here is CASTRGLAGNNEQFF. The CDR3 DNA is TGTGCCAGCACCAGGGGACTAGCGGGGAACAATGAGCAGTTCTTC.

This clonotype was seen ten or more times. The chain recombines TRBV18 with TRBJ2-7; D tentatively fits TRBD1 or TRBD2 (5 bases each). Trimming cost V 3 bases and J 3 bases, with 9 bases left between them. This CDR3 contains 13 residues. CDR1 is KGHSH, CDR2 LQKENI, per germline. The CDR3 bases are TGTGCCAGCTCACCTGGGACCTTCTACGAGCAGTACTTC. It specifies CASSPGTFYEQYF.

The rearrangement uses TRBV12-3 or TRBV12-4 and TRBJ2-7; unclear D gene. Trimming left V 6 bases short and J 5 bases short, with 14 bases between. The CDR3 sequence is 13 residues long. CDR3 in DNA: TGTGCCAGCAGACCGACGCTGGGGAACGAGCAGTACTTC. Protein: CASRPTLGNEQYF.

The chain has TRBV20-1 and TRBJ2-3; D ambiguous. Germline-derived CDR1 and CDR2 are DFQATT and SNEGSKA (reference sequence). The germline V and J ends were trimmed by 0 bases and 3 bases, with 7 bases remaining between them. CDR3 length: 13 residues. CDR3 sequence: CSARDLWTDTQYF. Written as DNA, the CDR3 is TGCAGTGCTAGAGATCTGTGGACAGATACGCAGTATTTT.

This clonotype was counted ten times or more. The genes are TRBV7-2 and TRBJ2-1, with D possibly matching TRBD2 (5 bases). CDR1 SGHTA and CDR2 FQGNSA come from the germline V gene. Trimming stripped 1 base from V and 7 bases from J, with 11 bases between. This CDR3 region has 14 residues. The CDR3: CASSLGGSRNEQFF. In DNA, the CDR3 is TGTGCCAGCAGCTTAGGAGGGAGCAGAAATGAGCAGTTCTTC. Together with reference TRBV7-2 and TRBJ2-1, the CDR3 gives the full variable domain: GAGVSQSPSNKVTEKGKDVELRCDPISGHTALYWYRQSLGQGLEFLIYFQGNSAPDKSGLPSDRFSAERTGGSVSTLTIQRTQQEDSAVYLCASSLGGSRNEQFFGPGTRLTVL.

In this sample, this clonotype turned up a few times. CDR3 in amino acids: CASTLRKASVFYNEQFF. Here the CDR3 DNA reads TGTGCCAGCACCCTCAGGAAGGCTAGCGTTTTCTACAATGAGCAGTTCTTC. The J gene is TRBJ2-1, the V gene TRBV12-3 or TRBV12-4; the D gene is possibly TRBD2 (6 bases). The germline V and J ends were trimmed by 7 bases and 3 bases, with 22 bases remaining between them. The CDR3 loop spans 17 amino acids.

This clonotype was seen at least ten times. V gene TRBV6-1 combines with J gene TRBJ2-5; D remains unclear. Germline V gene sequence: CDR1 MNHNS, CDR2 SASEGT. The CDR3 loop spans 15 amino acids. V lost 3 bases, J lost 7 bases, and 18 bases lay in between. Written as DNA, the CDR3 is TGTGCCAGCAGTGATGGGCTGGTACAAGAAGGGACCCAGTACTTC. This translates into CASSDGLVQEGTQYF.

This clonotype was picked up many times. The CDR3 region has the DNA TGTGCCAGCAGCCAGGGACAGGGAGCATCCGAGCAGTACTTC. Encoded protein: CASSQGQGASEQYF. The chain links TRBV7-2 to TRBJ2-7; 9 nucleotides agree with TRBD1. CDR3 length: 14 residues. J lost 6 bases, V lost 5 bases, and 8 bases had no gene match. Germline V gene lookup returns CDR1 SGHTA and CDR2 FQGNSA.

There are many counts of this clonotype. The chain carries TRBV20-1 and TRBJ2-1; 7 positions match TRBD2. The CDR3 runs to 14 residues. Germline V gene sequence: CDR1 DFQATT, CDR2 SNEGSKA (reference sequence). The junction had 9 bases not matched to a gene; V was cut back by 3 bases and J by 7 bases. The CDR3 DNA reads TGCAGTGCTAGGCCCGGGGTAGCGGGTAATGAGCAGTTCTTC. This codes for CSARPGVAGNEQFF.

This chain uses TRBV5-6 with TRBJ1-6, with D uncertain. This CDR3 spans 15 amino acids. Between the trimmed V and J ends, which lost 2 bases and 9 bases, there was a span of 15 bases. In germline, CDR1 is SGHDT, CDR2 YYEEEE. The chain's CDR3 is CASSFQQLSSSPLHF. The CDR3 DNA is TGTGCCAGCAGCTTCCAACAGCTCTCAAGTTCACCCCTCCACTTT.

This clonotype has ten or more counts. V and J are TRBV6-2 or TRBV6-3 and TRBJ2-5; 7 bases line up with TRBD2. The CDR3 contains 16 residues. V shed 2 bases, J shed 4 bases, and the junction held 10 bases outside the gene matches. CDR1 is MNHEY and CDR2 is SVGEGT in the germline V gene. The CDR3 region is CASSYVISGMRETQYF. The CDR3 DNA follows: TGTGCCAGCAGTTACGTGATAAGCGGGATGCGAGAGACCCAGTACTTC.

This clonotype was seen many times. The chain couples TRBV14 to TRBJ2-7, with D hard to call. Trimming removed 2 bases at V and 3 bases at J, with 14 bases between. Germline V gene sequence: CDR1 SGHDN, CDR2 FVKESK. The CDR3 length is 15 residues. The CDR3 DNA follows: TGTGCCAGCAGCCAATTGCGACCCTATGTCTACGAGCAGTACTTC. Translation gives CASSQLRPYVYEQYF.

This clonotype has ten or more counts. V is TRBV23-1 and J is TRBJ2-4; D is uncertain. TRBV23-1 is reported as an ORF; its role is uncertain. V was clipped by 2 bases and J by 0 bases, with 17 bases between them. The CDR3 has 18 residues. This CDR3 reads CASSQETTPTGAKNIQYF. CDR3 coding DNA: TGCGCCAGCAGTCAAGAAACGACACCAACGGGAGCCAAAAACATTCAGTACTTC.

V gene TRBV7-2 combines with J gene TRBJ2-7, with 7 bases that match TRBD1. From germline, CDR1 is SGHTA and CDR2 FQGNSA. The CDR3 runs to 14 residues. V lost 5 bases to trimming and J lost 4 bases; unmatched junction nucleotides: 8. CDR3 in amino acids: CASSMRQGLYEQYF. The CDR3 coding sequence is TGTGCCAGCAGCATGCGACAGGGTTTATACGAGCAGTACTTC. Using reference TRBV7-2 and TRBJ2-7 for the parts outside the CDR3, the full variable domain is GAGVSQSPSNKVTEKGKDVELRCDPISGHTALYWYRQSLGQGLEFLIYFQGNSAPDKSGLPSDRFSAERTGGSVSTLTIQRTQQEDSAVYLCASSMRQGLYEQYFGPGTRLTVT.